This T cell receptor beta chain was retrieved from a study of shared clonotypes between healthy human individuals. On the study more broadly: A donor's plate count was three for CD4 naive and three for CD4 memory; CD8 naive had two and CD8 memory one.

CD8 cells classed as naive were CD45RO-negative and positively selected for CCR7, excluding terminally differentiated effector memory CD45RA+ cells. Produced via immunoSEQ multiplex PCR; TCRdb's table is partial and in-frame only. This sample has some 740,000 clones, with more than 85% found just once. The sample comprised naive CD8+ T cells sorted from blood. The receptor comes from a man between 25 and 39 years old in good health.

In DNA form, the CDR3 reads TGTGCCAGCAGTTTGACAGGGCTGGGTTACAATGAGCAGTTCTTC. Translating gives CASSLTGLGYNEQFF. The rearrangement joins TRBV28 to TRBJ2-1; the match to TRBD1 covers 7 bases. CDR3 size: 15 residues. V lost 3 bases to trimming and J lost 4 bases; unmatched junction nucleotides: 6. CDR1 is MDHEN and CDR2 is SYDVKM in the germline V gene.